Reported below is one T cell receptor (beta chain). This record belongs to a study of T cells in Graves' hyperthyroidism and ophthalmopathy. The overall study: Peripheral blood collection took place at initial diagnosis, before any treatment.

Source material for PBMCs was 9 to 10 ml fresh peripheral blood. The CDR3 regions of TCR beta were amplified from RNA transcripts. When the TCR CDR3 underwent first-round RT-PCR, the HTBI primer set was used. TCRdb reprocessed the multiplex PCR reads via MiXCR and lists one record per CDR3 protein. The table lists 300,000 to 350,000 distinct CDR3 sequences, roughly a fifth of them singletons. Looked up from germline, CDR1 is MNHNS and CDR2 is SASEGT. The CDR3 consists of 15 residues. V was shortened by 7 bases and J by 3 bases, with 18 bases between the two germline ends. The TCR sequence derives from a woman in her fifties or sixties with Graves' hyperthyroidism. The V gene is TRBV6-1, the J gene TRBJ1-2, with D unresolved. Sequencing was carried out using blood. CDR3 loop: CASTGWTELYYGYTF. The CDR3 nucleotides read TGTGCCAGCACCGGGTGGACCGAGCTCTACTATGGCTACACCTTC.